This is a list of T cell receptor beta chains from one sample in a study of cytomegalovirus exposure and HLA in healthy donors. The repertoire was sequenced with immunoSEQ multiplex PCR; TCRdb's copy has only in-frame clones and lacks some. The table shows approximately 32,000 clones, with approximately 76% occurring only once. Sequencing used PBMCs. The receptor set was obtained from a woman aged 25 to 39 in good health and CMV-seropositive. Both conserved end residues are part of each CDR3. A D gene is named only where the DNA matches it firmly. Clone sizes are given selectively: once, few, many, or a class where the clone is expanded.

TRBJ1-6	.	TRBV7-8	.	CASSLPGGPLHF	TGTGCCAGCAGCCTCCCTGGGGGGCCCCTCCACTTT
TRBJ2-1	.	TRBV30	.	CAWSVGDNEQFF	TGTGCCTGGAGTGTAGGGGACAATGAGCAGTTCTTC
TRBJ1-1	.	TRBV5-8	.	CASSFPRGRGTEAFF	TGTGCCAGCAGCTTTCCGCGGGGGAGGGGCACTGAAGCTTTCTTT
TRBJ1-3	.	TRBV2	.	CASWARQDFGNTIYF	TGTGCCAGCTGGGCCAGACAGGATTTTGGAAACACCATATATTTT
TRBJ2-5	.	TRBV11-3	.	CASSLGGSETQYF	TGTGCCAGCAGCTTAGGAGGTTCAGAGACCCAGTACTTC
TRBJ2-7	.	TRBV6-1	.	CASSENTHYEQYF	TGTGCCAGCAGTGAAAACACCCACTACGAGCAGTACTTC
TRBJ2-1	TRBD1	TRBV5-4	.	CASSLGTGGDDEQFF	TGTGCCAGCAGCTTAGGGACAGGGGGTGACGATGAGCAGTTCTTC
TRBJ2-1	TRBD1	TRBV28	.	CASSHGQGGRNEQFF	TGTGCCAGCAGCCATGGACAGGGAGGTAGAAATGAGCAGTTCTTC
TRBJ2-2	TRBD1	TRBV29-1	.	CSVGTRTGSSGELFF	TGCAGCGTGGGGACCCGGACAGGGTCTAGCGGGGAGCTGTTTTTT
TRBJ1-2	TRBD1	TRBV19	few	CASGTGNYGYTF	TGTGCCAGTGGGACAGGGAACTATGGCTACACCTTC
TRBJ1-1	TRBD1	TRBV7-9	.	CASSLAGGPNTEAFF	TGTGCCAGCAGCTTAGCAGGGGGCCCGAACACTGAAGCTTTCTTT
TRBJ2-6	.	TRBV15	.	CATSRGRAGAKPGANVLTF	TGTGCCACCAGCAGAGGTAGGGCGGGGGCGAAACCTGGGGCCAACGTCCTGACTTTC
TRBJ2-3	TRBD2	TRBV5-4	.	CASSRGWGEAGGPGDTQYF	TGTGCCAGCAGCCGAGGCTGGGGAGAAGCGGGAGGGCCGGGGGATACGCAGTATTTT
TRBJ2-5	TRBD2	TRBV28	few	CASSLTSGSQETQYF	TGTGCCAGCAGTTTAACTAGCGGGAGCCAAGAGACCCAGTACTTC
TRBJ2-7	TRBD1	TRBV6-1	.	CASSELRQGVVQYF	TGTGCCAGCAGTGAACTGAGACAGGGGGTCGTGCAGTACTTC
TRBJ1-4	TRBD1	TRBV5-1	.	CASGTGANEKLFF	TGCGCCAGCGGTACAGGGGCTAATGAAAAACTGTTTTTT
TRBJ1-1	.	TRBV5-1	.	CASSLTPGSDTEAFF	TGCGCCAGCAGCTTAACCCCGGGGTCGGACACTGAAGCTTTCTTT
TRBJ2-3	.	TRBV2	.	CASSSLIAGGTDTQYF	TGTGCCAGCAGTTCCCTAATAGCTGGCGGCACAGATACGCAGTATTTT